A single sample is the source of the 21 T cell receptor beta chains below, sequenced in a study of shared clonotypes between healthy human individuals (dated by TCRdb to 2019 to 2021). The library was made by the immunoSEQ multiplex PCR assay. TCRdb limited this immuneACCESS table to in-frame rearrangements with V and J called. A share of clones is missing; checked studies link under half to unresolved V genes, and the rest is unexplained. The sample table lists around 700,000 clones, approximately 79% of them with a count of one. Clones ranked in the top ten supply under 2% of the sample. Sequencing was carried out using memory CD4+ T cells sorted from blood. Interpreted using the paper, the cell subset or site label stands for: CD45RA-negative fraction. These receptors came from a woman in her twenties or thirties in good health.

In the case of this clone: The sample contains more than one DNA sequence encoding this CDR3. This sequence joins TRBV7-3 and TRBJ2-3; the match to TRBD1 covers 9 bases. The germline gives CDR1 SGHTA, CDR2 FQGTGA. J was trimmed by 6 bases and V by 0 bases; bases with no gene match: 4. This CDR3 is built from 15 residues. CDR3 sequence: CASSLTGTGTDTQYF. CDR3 nucleotide sequence: TGTGCCAGCAGCTTAACCGGGACAGGGACCGATACGCAGTATTTT.

The V call is TRBV6-5, the J call TRBJ2-5; D remains ambiguous. Germline-derived CDR1 and CDR2 are MNHEY and SVGAGI. The CDR3 extends over 13 amino acids. V lost 1 base, J lost 4 bases, and 7 bases lay in between. The CDR3 sequence is CASSYWLGETQYF. CDR3 coding DNA: TGTGCCAGCAGTTACTGGCTAGGAGAGACCCAGTACTTC.

This chain joins TRBV6-6 and TRBJ2-5; 8 bases agree with TRBD1. This CDR3 region has 14 residues. The V gene's germline CDR1 is MNHNY and CDR2 SVGAGI (reference sequence). After removal of 6 bases from V and 4 bases from J, the junction contained 7 bases not matched to a gene. The CDR3 loop is CASSRQGWGETQYF. The DNA of the CDR3 is TGTGCCAGCAGCAGACAGGGGTGGGGAGAGACCCAGTACTTC.

This clone was observed a few times. The rearrangement links TRBV19 to TRBJ2-3; weak D call: TRBD2 (6 bases). The CDR3 covers 13 residues. V was shortened by 6 bases and J by 3 bases, with 10 bases between the two germline ends. Germline lookup yields CDR1 LNHDA and CDR2 SQIVND (reference sequence). The CDR3 coding sequence is TGTGCCAGTAGCACTAGCCTTACAGATACGCAGTATTTT. It is translated as CASSTSLTDTQYF.

V and J are TRBV4-1 and TRBJ2-1; D not resolved. The CDR3 is 17 residues long. Germline V lookup: CDR1 MGHRA, CDR2 YSYEKL. V shed 2 bases and J shed 3 bases, with 17 bases lying between them. The CDR3 DNA sequence: TGCGCCAGCAGCCAAACAAGCCTAGAATCCCTCTACAATGAGCAGTTCTTC. It encodes CASSQTSLESLYNEQFF.

The chain combines TRBV19 with TRBJ2-2; TRBD1 agrees at 8 bases. This CDR3 has 14 amino acids. Germline trimming cut 8 bases from V and 3 bases from J; bases unmatched to any gene: 5. In germline, CDR1 is LNHDA, CDR2 SQIVND (reference sequence). The DNA of the CDR3 is TGTGCCAGTGGGGACAGGACGTACACCGGGGAGCTGTTTTTT. Residues: CASGDRTYTGELFF. Based on the CDR3 plus reference TRBV19 and TRBJ2-2, the full variable domain is DGGITQSPKYLFRKEGQNVTLSCEQNLNHDAMYWYRQDPGQGLRLIYYSQIVNDFQKGDIAEGYSVSREKKESFPLTVTSAQKNPTAFYLCASGDRTYTGELFFGEGSRLTVL.

The chain has TRBV18 and TRBJ2-3, with D tentatively TRBD2 (6 bases). The V gene lost 6 bases and the J gene lost 7 bases, with 17 bases spanning the gap. Germline V gene data show CDR1 as KGHSH and CDR2 as LQKENI. The CDR3 sequence is 14 residues long. CDR3 region: CASSRNPGENTQYF. The CDR3 DNA reads TGTGCCAGCTCCCGGAACCCGGGGGAAAATACGCAGTATTTT.

Judged by abundance, this clone is medium-sized. The V and J genes are TRBV5-1 and TRBJ2-1; TRBD1 might be the D (6 bases). The CDR3 totals 13 residues. Germline-derived CDR1 and CDR2 are SGHRS and YFSETQ. Trimming left V 0 bases short and J 6 bases short, with 7 bases between. CDR3 bases: TGCGCCAGCAGCTTGGAACAGGGCAATGAGCAGTTCTTC. It encodes CASSLEQGNEQFF. Combining the CDR3 with reference TRBV5-1 and TRBJ2-1 gives the whole variable domain KAGVTQTPRYLIKTRGQQVTLSCSPISGHRSVSWYQQTPGQGLQFLFEYFSETQRNKGNFPGRFSGRQFSNSRSEMNVSTLELGDSALYLCASSLEQGNEQFFGPGTRLTVL.

This clone was found a few times. This chain connects TRBV29-1 to TRBJ2-3, with a possible D match to TRBD2 (5 bases). Germline assignment: CDR1 SQVTM and CDR2 ANQGSEA. The CDR3 spans 13 residues. The V end lost 7 bases, the J end lost 2 bases, and 13 bases lay between the germline ends. The CDR3: CSAEVRDTDTQYF. The DNA of the CDR3 is TGCAGCGCCGAGGTGAGGGACACAGATACGCAGTATTTT.

V usage is TRBV6-1 and J usage is TRBJ1-2, with unresolved D. Per germline, CDR1 MNHNS and CDR2 SASEGT. V was pared by 2 bases and J by 9 bases, with 16 bases between. The CDR3 has 14 residues. The CDR3 nucleotides are TGTGCCAGCAGTGAACCCGCCCGGACCGATCGCTACACCTTC. Translation gives CASSEPARTDRYTF.

The chain uses TRBV19 and TRBJ2-5, with 12 bases that match TRBD2. CDR1 LNHDA and CDR2 SQIVND come from the germline V gene (reference sequence). CDR3 length: 14 residues. Losses at the gene ends were 5 bases for V and 5 bases for J; bases not matched to a gene: 3. CDR3 nucleotides: TGTGCCAGTAGTGAGGGACTAGCGGGTGAGACCCAGTACTTC. It codes for CASSEGLAGETQYF.

In the case of this clone: The same CDR3 also results from other DNA sequences found in this sample. The chain carries TRBV5-6 and TRBJ2-7; TRBD1 aligns across 7 bases. This CDR3 is built from 14 residues. With 0 bases clipped from V and 4 bases from J, the junction kept 4 bases outside the gene matches. The germline V gene has CDR1 SGHDT and CDR2 YYEEEE. The DNA for the CDR3 is TGTGCCAGCAGCTTGGGACAGGGTAGATACGAGCAGTACTTC. This codes for CASSLGQGRYEQYF.

This chain links TRBV28 with TRBJ1-4; D not certain. CDR1 MDHEN and CDR2 SYDVKM come from the germline V gene. V dropped 3 bases and J dropped 8 bases, with 13 bases sitting between them. This CDR3 comprises 14 residues. CDR3 bases: TGTGCCAGCAGTTTTGCGGGGAGTGGAGAAAAACTGTTTTTT. As protein: CASSFAGSGEKLFF. Full variable domain (missing parts from reference TRBV28 and TRBJ1-4): DVKVTQSSRYLVKRTGEKVFLECVQDMDHENMFWYRQDPGLGLRLIYFSYDVKMKEKGDIPEGYSVSREKKERFSLILESASTNQTSMYLCASSFAGSGEKLFFGSGTQLSVL.

The V gene is TRBV5-4, the J gene TRBJ1-1, with 7 bases that match TRBD1. Germline CDR1 is SGHNT and CDR2 is YYREEE (reference sequence). The length of the CDR3 is 15 residues. The V segment lost 9 bases and the J segment 0 bases; nucleotides outside the gene matches: 11. The CDR3 loop is CATLGRGQMNTEAFF. DNA for the CDR3: TGTGCCACCCTAGGGAGGGGGCAGATGAACACTGAAGCTTTCTTT.

This chain joins TRBV11-3 and TRBJ2-1; TRBD2 matches at 11 bases. Germline lookup yields CDR1 SGHNT and CDR2 YENEEA. V shed 2 bases and J 0 bases; nucleotides not matched to a gene: 12. The CDR3 spans 20 residues. The CDR3 sequence: CASSLSVSGRARSSYNEQFF. The CDR3 DNA sequence: TGTGCCAGCAGCTTATCTGTTAGCGGGAGGGCCCGAAGCTCCTACAATGAGCAGTTCTTC.

V and J are TRBV4-1 and TRBJ2-7, with D uncertain. Germline-derived CDR1 and CDR2 are MGHRA and YSYEKL. Trimming shortened V by 3 bases and J by 1 base, and 7 bases separated the two germline ends. This CDR3 region has 13 residues. CDR3 sequence (DNA): TGCGCCAGCAGCCATGGAGTATCCTACGAGCAGTACTTC. This encodes CASSHGVSYEQYF.

This chain uses TRBV4-2 with TRBJ1-1, with 8 bases identical to TRBD1. This CDR3 region has 15 residues. CDR1 is LGHNA and CDR2 is YNFKEQ in the germline V gene. The J segment lost 5 bases and the V segment lost 2 bases, leaving 7 bases of the junction unmatched. CDR3 in DNA: TGTGCCAGCAGCCAAATTGACAGGGGAAGAACTGAAGCTTTCTTT. Translating it yields CASSQIDRGRTEAFF.

The J gene is TRBJ2-5, the V gene TRBV29-1, with D perhaps matching TRBD1 (6 bases). The V end lost 4 bases, the J end lost 4 bases, and 16 bases lay between the germline ends. The CDR3 covers 14 residues. CDR1 SQVTM and CDR2 ANQGSEA come from the germline V gene. The CDR3 region is CSVAGQGKVETQYF. CDR3 nucleotides: TGCAGCGTTGCCGGGCAGGGGAAAGTAGAGACCCAGTACTTC.

V is TRBV6-1 and J is TRBJ1-5, with D maybe TRBD1 (5 bases). The V end was cut by 2 bases, the J end by 3 bases, with 17 bases between. The CDR3 covers 17 residues. The germline gives CDR1 MNHNS, CDR2 SASEGT. The CDR3 is CASSEMSGWGVNQPQHF. CDR3 in DNA: TGTGCCAGCAGTGAAATGAGTGGGTGGGGGGTCAATCAGCCCCAGCATTTT.

J is TRBJ1-3 and V is TRBV21-1. TRBV21-1 is described as a pseudogene. The CDR3 has 15 residues. The CDR3 DNA reads as TGTGCCAGCAGACAAAGGTTGGGTTATGGAAACACCATATATTTT. Translated: CASRQRLGYGNTIYF.

This clone was observed a few times. V is TRBV28 and J is TRBJ1-1; no clear D gene. CDR1 and CDR2 (germline): MDHEN, SYDVKM. This CDR3 region has 11 residues. V lost 3 bases to trimming and J lost 8 bases, with 7 bases between them. CDR3 protein: CASSFRREAFF. The CDR3 DNA is TGTGCCAGCAGTTTCCGTAGGGAAGCTTTCTTT.